The next 8 T cell receptor beta chains were all read from a single sample in a study of shared clonotypes between healthy human individuals. Produced via immunoSEQ multiplex PCR; TCRdb's table is partial and in-frame only. Found here are about 1.1 million clones, roughly 77% of them singletons; the top ten hold about 0.94%. The sample consisted of memory CD4+ T cells from PBMCs. The sample's subset: CD45RA-negative fraction. The receptors shown here come from a man between 18 and 29 years old in good health. Some clones in this sample may be carry-over from other donors' samples.

This rearrangement joins TRBV2 to TRBJ2-2; 9 bases match TRBD2. The CDR3 is 16 amino acids. Germline values: CDR1 SNHLY, CDR2 FYNNEI. With V trimmed by 4 bases and J by 6 bases, 9 bases remained unmatched. The CDR3 DNA is TGTGCCAGCAGTGGTGGTAGCGGGAGTTTTTCCGGGGAGCTGTTTTTT. The encoded protein is CASSGGSGSFSGELFF.

Points on this clone: At the DNA level, this CDR3 is encoded by other sequences in the same sample as well. This chain connects TRBV9 to TRBJ2-1; D might be TRBD1 (6 bases). This CDR3 has 15 amino acids. Trimming cost V 3 bases and J 0 bases, with 10 bases left between them. Germline assignment: CDR1 SGDLS and CDR2 YYNGEE. CDR3 nucleotides: TGTGCCAGCAGCGCGACAGGAATCTCCTACAATGAGCAGTTCTTC. This gives the protein CASSATGISYNEQFF.

The chain is built from TRBV25-1 and TRBJ2-3; D perhaps matches TRBD1 (5 bases). Germline CDR1 MGHDK, CDR2 SYGVNS. The V gene lost 2 bases and the J gene lost 7 bases, with 10 bases spanning the gap. This CDR3 has 13 residues. CDR3 nucleotide sequence: TGTGCCAGCAGTGAAGACCAGGGTTATACGCAGTATTTT. This codes for CASSEDQGYTQYF.

This chain connects TRBV19 to TRBJ2-2; the D call may be TRBD1 or TRBD2 (5 bases each). The germline gives CDR1 LNHDA, CDR2 SQIVND (reference sequence). This CDR3 region has 13 residues. The germline V and J ends were trimmed by 6 bases and 6 bases, with 11 bases remaining between them. The CDR3 loop is CASSVPGPGELFF. CDR3 nucleotide sequence: TGTGCCAGTAGCGTCCCGGGGCCCGGGGAGCTGTTTTTT.

The rearrangement uses TRBV27 and TRBJ2-5, with 12 bases matching TRBD1. With 5 bases clipped from V and 5 bases from J, the junction kept 9 bases outside the gene matches. Germline-derived CDR1 and CDR2 are MNHEY and SMNVEV (reference sequence). The CDR3 is 16 amino acids. The CDR3 protein is CASSKYRDRGQETQYF. Written as DNA, the CDR3 is TGTGCCAGCAGTAAATACCGGGACAGGGGGCAGGAGACCCAGTACTTC.

The rearrangement uses TRBV12-5 and TRBJ1-1, with D unclear. CDR3 length: 12 residues. V was pared by 4 bases and J by 6 bases, with 9 bases between. The germline V gene encodes CDR1 LGHNT and CDR2 FRNRAP. Here the CDR3 reads CASGSHVSEAFF. The DNA for the CDR3 is TGTGCTAGTGGTTCGCATGTGTCTGAAGCTTTCTTT.

This chain joins TRBV7-8 and TRBJ2-3, with unresolved D. The CDR3 is 11 residues long. The ends were cut back, 1 base at V and 9 bases at J, with 5 bases in the middle. In germline, CDR1 is SGHVS, CDR2 FQNEAQ. The chain's CDR3 is CASSLEVTQYF. CDR3 in DNA: TGTGCCAGCAGCTTAGAGGTCACGCAGTATTTT.

The chain uses TRBV28 and TRBJ1-1; TRBD1 agrees at 7 bases. This CDR3 has 14 residues. J gave up 0 bases and V 7 bases, and 5 bases lay outside the gene matches. The germline CDR1 and CDR2 sequences are MDHEN and SYDVKM. CDR3 in DNA: TGTGCCAGCACTCAACAGGGGATGAACACTGAAGCTTTCTTT. Protein product: CASTQQGMNTEAFF.